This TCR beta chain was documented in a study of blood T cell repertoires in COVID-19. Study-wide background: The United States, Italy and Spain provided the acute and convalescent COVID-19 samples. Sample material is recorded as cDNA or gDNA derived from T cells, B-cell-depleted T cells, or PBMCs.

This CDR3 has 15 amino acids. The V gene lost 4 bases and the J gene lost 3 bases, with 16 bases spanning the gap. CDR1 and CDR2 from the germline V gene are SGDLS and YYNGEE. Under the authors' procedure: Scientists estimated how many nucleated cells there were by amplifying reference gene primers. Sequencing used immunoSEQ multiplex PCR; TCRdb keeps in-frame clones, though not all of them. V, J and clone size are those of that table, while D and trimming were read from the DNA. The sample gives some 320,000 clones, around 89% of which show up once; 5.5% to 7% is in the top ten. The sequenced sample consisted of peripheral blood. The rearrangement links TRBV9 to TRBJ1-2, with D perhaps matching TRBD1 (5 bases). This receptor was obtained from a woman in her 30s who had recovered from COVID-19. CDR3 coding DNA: TGTGCCAGCAGCCCGTTGGGGCGCGGGGACTATGGCTACACCTTC. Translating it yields CASSPLGRGDYGYTF.